The rows below give T cell receptor beta chains drawn from one sample of a study of cytomegalovirus exposure and HLA in healthy donors. Method: immunoSEQ multiplex PCR; TCRdb's copy keeps in-frame clones and lacks some. The table lists some 120,000 clones, about 80% of them singletons. Material for sequencing was PBMCs. The receptors here all came from a man aged 40-49 years in good health and CMV-seronegative. Both conserved end residues are part of each CDR3. The D gene is left open where the match is weak. Rows may omit the clone size; those that give it use once, few, many or a size class.

>TRBV13|NA|NA|TRBJ2-7
TGTGCCAGCAGCCCCTACATTCGACTATCCTACGAGCAGTACTTC
CASSPYIRLSYEQYF
>TRBV7-8|TRBD1|few|TRBJ2-2
TGTGCCAGCAGCTCCGGACAGGGCGGCACCGGGGAGCTGTTTTTT
CASSSGQGGTGELFF
>TRBV29-1|TRBD2|NA|TRBJ2-1
TGCAGCGTCCCCGGGACTAGCGGTTACAATGAGCAGTTCTTC
CSVPGTSGYNEQFF
>TRBV5-6|NA|NA|TRBJ2-1
TGTGCCAGCAGCTTGTTGGCAGGGCACAATGAGCAGTTCTTC
CASSLLAGHNEQFF
>TRBV11-3|NA|NA|TRBJ2-3
TGTGCCAGCAGCTTTGGGGCTAGAGTCACAGATACGCAGTATTTT
CASSFGARVTDTQYF
>TRBV5-1|NA|NA|TRBJ1-1
TGCGCCAGCAGCAAGACAGACACTGAAGCTTTCTTT
CASSKTDTEAFF
>TRBV5-1|NA|NA|TRBJ2-5
TGCGCCAGCAGCTTGGCCTCAGGGTCGGAGACCCAGTACTTC
CASSLASGSETQYF
>TRBV20-1|NA|NA|TRBJ1-1
TGCAGTCCCCCCGTGAACACTGAAGCTTTCTTT
CSPPVNTEAFF
>TRBV2|TRBD1|NA|TRBJ1-6
TGTGCCAGCTCAGGGGGTAGTTCACCCCTCCACTTT
CASSGGSSPLHF
>TRBV30|NA|NA|TRBJ1-1
TGTGCCTGGAGTGCCCTAGGGAGTACTGAAGCTTTCTTT
CAWSALGSTEAFF
>TRBV28|NA|NA|TRBJ1-3
TGTGCCAGCAGCTCTTTAAGGGGGGGATCCGGAAACACCATATATTTT
CASSSLRGGSGNTIYF
>TRBV6-7|NA|NA|TRBJ1-3
TGTGCCTCACGGGACACGAGCTCTGGAAACACCATATATTTT
CASRDTSSGNTIYF
>TRBV7-9|TRBD1|once|TRBJ1-6
TGTGCCAGCAGCTTATCCAGGGGGGATTCACCCCTCCACTTT
CASSLSRGDSPLHF
>TRBV5-8|TRBD2|NA|TRBJ2-5
TGTGCCAGCAGCTTGGGGCTAGCGGGGGGATTGGACGAGACCCAGTACTTC
CASSLGLAGGLDETQYF
>TRBV10-3|TRBD2|NA|TRBJ2-1
TGTGCCATCAGTGAACCTAGCGGGGGGGCCACGGGCGATGAGCAGTTCTTC
CAISEPSGGATGDEQFF
>TRBV6-5|NA|few|TRBJ2-3
TGTGCCAGCAGTTACCGTCCCACAGATACGCAGTATTTT
CASSYRPTDTQYF
>TRBV27|TRBD2|medium-sized|TRBJ2-1
TGTGCCAGCAGGAGCGGGGCCAACAATGAGCAGTTCTTC
CASRSGANNEQFF
>TRBV2|TRBD2|NA|TRBJ2-7
TGTGCCAGCAGCCAGAGACTAGCGGGAGATTATAGGGTATACGAGCAGTACTTC
CASSQRLAGDYRVYEQYF
>TRBV4-2|TRBD1|NA|TRBJ2-7
TGTGCCAGCAGCCAAGTGGACAGGGTCCAATACGAGCAGTACTTC
CASSQVDRVQYEQYF
>TRBV4-2|TRBD1|NA|TRBJ2-7
TGTGCCAGCAGCCCCGACAGGGGGCAACTCTACGAGCAGTACTTC
CASSPDRGQLYEQYF
>TRBV7-2|NA|NA|TRBJ2-7
TGTGCCAGCAGCTTAGGCACTAGCTTGACCTACGAGCAGTACTTC
CASSLGTSLTYEQYF
>TRBV21-1|NA|NA|TRBJ2-5
TGTGCCAGCAGCTTGACTAGAGCAGAGACCCAGTACTTC
CASSLTRAETQYF
>TRBV18|TRBD1|few|TRBJ2-2
TGTGCCAGCTCACCCAGGACAGGGGACACCGGGGAGCTGTTTTTT
CASSPRTGDTGELFF
>TRBV7-9|TRBD1|NA|TRBJ2-5
TGTGCCAGCAGCCCCGGGACAGGGGTTGAGACCCAGTACTTC
CASSPGTGVETQYF
>TRBV6-5|NA|NA|TRBJ1-1
TGTGCCAGTCGGGGAGCTCCAACCCAGGCTTTCTTT
CASRGAPTQAFF
>TRBV5-4|TRBD1|NA|TRBJ2-1
TGTGCCAGCAGTGAAACGACAGGGATCAATGAGCAGTTCTTC
CASSETTGINEQFF
>TRBV6-1|TRBD2|NA|TRBJ2-1
TGTGCCAGCAGTGGGGTAGCGGGACATGAGCAGTTCTTC
CASSGVAGHEQFF
>TRBV5-1|TRBD1|NA|TRBJ2-7
TGCGCCAGCACCGGGACAGGGGCCTACGAGCAGTACTTC
CASTGTGAYEQYF
>TRBV15|NA|NA|TRBJ1-2
TGTGCCACCAGTTCGTCGGGGGTCGGCTACACCTTC
CATSSSGVGYTF
>TRBV4-1|NA|NA|TRBJ2-1
TGCGCCAGCAGCCAAGATGGCCAGGGGCGGCGGTGGAATGAGCAGTTCTTC
CASSQDGQGRRWNEQFF
>TRBV5-1|NA|NA|TRBJ2-2
TGCGCCAGCAGCCCGGGACATGGCGGGGAGCTGTTTTTT
CASSPGHGGELFF
>TRBV7-6|NA|NA|TRBJ1-1
TGTGCCAGCAGCTTACAGGGTGACACTGAAGCTTTCTTT
CASSLQGDTEAFF
>TRBV10-1|NA|NA|TRBJ2-7
TGCGCCAGCAGTGAAGGACTTTACGAGCAGTACTTC
CASSEGLYEQYF
>TRBV15|TRBD2|NA|TRBJ2-7
TGTGCCACCAGCTCGCCCACCGGACTAGCGATTAACGAGCAGTACTTC
CATSSPTGLAINEQYF
>TRBV5-1|TRBD1|once|TRBJ2-2
TGCGCCAGCAGTGACAGGGCGAACACCGGGGAGCTGTTTTTT
CASSDRANTGELFF
>TRBV7-9|TRBD1|NA|TRBJ2-2
TGTGCCAGCAGCTTATGGACAGGGGGAACCAGGGAGCTGTTTTTT
CASSLWTGGTRELFF
>TRBV5-4|TRBD2|NA|TRBJ2-3
TGTGCCAGCAGCTGGGATGGGGGGGGCACAGATACGCAGTATTTT
CASSWDGGGTDTQYF
>TRBV10-3|NA|NA|TRBJ1-3
TGTGCCATCAGTGGGGGACTTAGCTCTGGAAACACCATATATTTT
CAISGGLSSGNTIYF
>TRBV7-6|TRBD1|NA|TRBJ1-1
TGTGCCAGCAGCCCGACAGGGAGGACTGAAGCTTTCTTT
CASSPTGRTEAFF
>TRBV9|TRBD1|NA|TRBJ2-5
TGTGCCAGCAGCGTAGCTGTGGGGACAGGTCAAGAGACCCAGTACTTC
CASSVAVGTGQETQYF
>TRBV19|TRBD1|NA|TRBJ1-6
TGTGCCAGTAGTACCGGGGACAGGGGGAATTCACCCCTCCACTTT
CASSTGDRGNSPLHF
>TRBV9|TRBD1|NA|TRBJ2-7
TGTGCCAGCAGCGTAGCTGACAGGGGTTTCCACGAGCAGTACTTC
CASSVADRGFHEQYF